Following are 4 T cell receptor beta chains from one sample sequenced in a study of tumor-infiltrating lymphocytes in localized non-small cell lung cancer. Sequenced by immunoSEQ multiplex PCR; TCRdb stores in-frame clones only, minus some. Among 15,000 to 20,000 clones listed, about 65% were seen once. What was sequenced was lung tumor tissue. The receptor source for this set is a human donor with non-small cell lung cancer.

The V gene is TRBV4-1, the J gene TRBJ1-3; D uncertain. V lost 2 bases, J lost 0 bases, and 8 bases lay in between. The CDR3 length is 15 residues. Germline CDR1 and CDR2: MGHRA and YSYEKL. The CDR3 bases are TGCGCCAGCAGCCAAACAACCTCCTCTGGAAACACCATATATTTT. Protein: CASSQTTSSGNTIYF.

The gene calls are TRBV9 and TRBJ2-2, with 9 bases fitting TRBD1. V dropped 4 bases and J dropped 7; count of bases not matched to a gene: 8. The germline CDR1 and CDR2 sequences are SGDLS and YYNGEE. This CDR3 contains 15 residues. In DNA form, the CDR3 reads TGTGCCAGCAGCCCCCGGGGACAGGGAGGCGGGGAGCTGTTTTTT. Translated, it gives CASSPRGQGGGELFF. The full variable domain, its missing parts supplied by reference TRBV9 and TRBJ2-2, is DSGVTQTPKHLITATGQRVTLRCSPRSGDLSVYWYQQSLDQGLQFLIQYYNGEERAKGNILERFSAQQFPDLHSELNLSSLELGDSALYFCASSPRGQGGGELFFGEGSRLTVL.

CDR3 DNA: TGCGCCAGCAGCCTGACAGCGAACACTGAAGCTTTCTTT. It specifies CASSLTANTEAFF. The chain has TRBV5-1 and TRBJ1-1; D may be TRBD1 (5 bases). The CDR3 is 13 amino acids. Germline V gives CDR1 SGHRS, CDR2 YFSETQ. The germline V and J ends were trimmed by 4 bases and 1 base, with 8 bases remaining between them.

The chain is built from TRBV5-1 and TRBJ1-2; D is ambiguous. The germline CDR1 and CDR2 sequences are SGHRS and YFSETQ. The V end lost 1 base, the J end lost 2 bases, and 18 bases lay between the germline ends. This CDR3 has 17 amino acids. This CDR3 reads CASSLSMTGGENYGYTF. The CDR3 bases are TGCGCCAGCAGCTTGTCCATGACCGGAGGCGAGAACTATGGCTACACCTTC.